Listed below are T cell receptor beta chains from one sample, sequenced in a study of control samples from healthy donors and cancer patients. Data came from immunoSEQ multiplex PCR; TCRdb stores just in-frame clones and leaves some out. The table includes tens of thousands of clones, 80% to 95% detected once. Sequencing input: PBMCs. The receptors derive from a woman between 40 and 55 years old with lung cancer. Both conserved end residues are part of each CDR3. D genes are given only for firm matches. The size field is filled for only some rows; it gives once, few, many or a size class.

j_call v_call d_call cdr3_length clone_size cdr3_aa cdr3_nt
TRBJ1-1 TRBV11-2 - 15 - CASSPPGGGGTEAFF TGTGCCAGCAGCCCACCCGGAGGAGGGGGCACTGAAGCTTTCTTT
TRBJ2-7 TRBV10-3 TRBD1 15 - CAIRRSRGPSYEQYF TGTGCCATCAGACGGTCCAGGGGGCCCTCCTACGAGCAGTACTTC
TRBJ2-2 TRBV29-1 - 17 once CSVEWASFRANTGELFF TGCAGCGTAGAGTGGGCCAGTTTCCGCGCGAACACCGGGGAGCTGTTTTTT
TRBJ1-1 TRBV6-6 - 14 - CASSETALNTEAFF TGTGCCAGCAGCGAGACAGCCTTGAACACTGAAGCTTTCTTT
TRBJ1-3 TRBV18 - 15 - CASSPPTGSGNTIYF TGTGCCAGCTCACCACCGACGGGTTCTGGAAACACCATATATTTT
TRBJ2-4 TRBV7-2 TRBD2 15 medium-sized CASSEISGVSDIQYF TGTGCCAGCAGCGAAATAAGCGGGGTATCGGACATTCAGTACTTC
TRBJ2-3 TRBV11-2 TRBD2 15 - CASSRGLVRADTQYF TGTGCCAGCAGCCGGGGACTAGTTAGGGCAGATACGCAGTATTTT
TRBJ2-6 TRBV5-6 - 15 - CASSLSYSGANVLTF TGTGCCAGCAGCCTATCGTACTCTGGGGCCAACGTCCTGACTTTC
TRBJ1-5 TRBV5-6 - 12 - CASSLTGQPQHF TGTGCCAGCAGCTTGACCGGTCAGCCCCAGCATTTT
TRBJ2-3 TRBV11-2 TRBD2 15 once CASSKGLGPTDTQYF TGTGCCAGCAGCAAAGGACTAGGCCCCACAGATACGCAGTATTTT
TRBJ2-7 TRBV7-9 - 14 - CASSLASTGYEQYF TGTGCCAGCAGCTTAGCGTCGACAGGCTACGAGCAGTACTTC
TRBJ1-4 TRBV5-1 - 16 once CASSPGPGFSNEKLFF TGCGCCAGCAGCCCGGGGCCGGGATTTTCTAATGAAAAACTGTTTTTT
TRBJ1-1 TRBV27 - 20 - CASSFVGGRGGERRDTEAFF TGTGCCAGCAGTTTTGTCGGGGGGCGGGGGGGGGAGCGCCGGGACACTGAAGCTTTCTTT
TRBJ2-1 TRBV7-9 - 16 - CASSLGAGRTYHEQFF TGTGCCAGCAGCTTAGGGGCGGGACGTACTTACCATGAGCAGTTCTTC
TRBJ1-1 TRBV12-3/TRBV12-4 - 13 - CASSLARDTEAFF TGTGCCAGCAGTTTAGCGCGGGACACTGAAGCTTTCTTT
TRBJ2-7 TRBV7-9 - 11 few CASSASYEQYF TGTGCCAGCAGCGCATCTTACGAGCAGTACTTC
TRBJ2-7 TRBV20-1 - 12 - CSASRQPYEQYF TGCAGTGCTAGTCGGCAGCCCTACGAGCAGTACTTC
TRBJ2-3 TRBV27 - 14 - CASSTAGFTDTQYF TGTGCCAGCAGTACGGCGGGGTTCACAGATACGCAGTATTTT
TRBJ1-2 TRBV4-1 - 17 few CASSQDILTVTNYGYTF TGCGCCAGCAGCCAAGACATCCTGACGGTGACTAACTATGGCTACACCTTC
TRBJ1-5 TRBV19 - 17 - CASSTSPGTSLNQPQHF TGTGCCAGTAGTACCAGTCCCGGGACATCGCTGAATCAGCCCCAGCATTTT
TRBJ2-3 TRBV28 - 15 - CASSLPTMGGDTQYF TGTGCCAGCAGTTTACCAACGATGGGCGGAGATACGCAGTATTTT
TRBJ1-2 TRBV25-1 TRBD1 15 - CASSAQGALDYGYTF TGTGCCAGCAGTGCACAGGGGGCTTTAGACTATGGCTACACCTTC
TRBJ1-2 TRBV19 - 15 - CASSGTRRVNYGYTF TGTGCCAGTAGTGGCACGCGTAGGGTTAACTATGGCTACACCTTC
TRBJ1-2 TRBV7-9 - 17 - CASSLVGEDFSNYGYTF TGTGCCAGCAGCTTAGTAGGGGAGGACTTCTCTAACTATGGCTACACCTTC
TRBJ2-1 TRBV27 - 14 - CVSSSRQSYNEQFF TGTGTCAGCAGTTCTAGACAGTCATACAATGAGCAGTTCTTC
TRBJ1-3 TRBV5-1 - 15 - CASSLAPGAGNTIYF TGCGCCAGCAGCTTGGCGCCCGGGGCTGGAAACACCATATATTTT